This T cell receptor (beta chain) came from a study of CD8 T cells in ankylosing spondylitis (dated 2017 in TCRdb). About the full investigation: T cell receptor beta repertoires were profiled in healthy donors and ankylosing spondylitis patients so that disease-linked TCR variants could be found. The whole study cohort included roughly 110 healthy donors and over 20 ankylosing spondylitis patients. Peripheral blood was sampled, and synovial fluid was also collected from ankylosing spondylitis patients. Study-wide conclusions, independent of this receptor: In peripheral blood, the disease-linked clones were found at relatively low frequencies and had a CD8+ phenotype. The disease-linked clones were reported as significantly enriched in matched synovial fluid samples from ankylosing spondylitis patients. A TCR beta motif made up of several highly homologous amino acid variants appeared to be characteristic of blood from ankylosing spondylitis patients. Some motif variants were previously reported in synovial fluid and blood of reactive arthritis patients, suggesting common disease-initiation mechanisms.

Measured from the cysteine to the phenylalanine, the CDR3 is 16 residues long. The read is trimmed to its CDR3 DNA, 48 bases read in frame from base 1. This clonotype was observed many times. Which antigen it targets is not known. One junction end does not reproduce the germline sequence, and a read error may be involved. TCRdb records Illumina HiSeq 2500 as the sequencer. TCR beta libraries were prepared by quantitative 5'-RACE with molecular barcodes. Under the source paper's analysis protocol: A new computational method, built on a probabilistic model of VDJ rearrangement, was used to identify disease-linked TCR variants. TCRdb cleaned the public reads at Q25 with fastp, built clones with MiXCR and kept in-frame beta chains. Rows with one shared CDR3 protein collapse into an entry with the most common genes and DNA. The V and J calls and clone size are TCRdb's, not the authors'. The sample table records approximately 350,000 distinct CDR3 sequences; approximately 20% of these occur just once. The ten largest clones add up to around 13% of the sample.

The source material was blood, either unsorted or a sorted T cell fraction (not recorded which). The V and J segments used are TRBV12-3 or TRBV12-4 and TRBJ2-1; TRBD2 aligns with 12 central bases. The sequence was obtained from a male donor with ankylosing spondylitis or in good health (not recorded which). The CDR3 region reads CASRPSGGASHNEQFF. The DNA sequence follows: TGTGCCAGCAGACCTAGCGGGGGGGCCTCCCACAATGAGCAGTTCTTC.